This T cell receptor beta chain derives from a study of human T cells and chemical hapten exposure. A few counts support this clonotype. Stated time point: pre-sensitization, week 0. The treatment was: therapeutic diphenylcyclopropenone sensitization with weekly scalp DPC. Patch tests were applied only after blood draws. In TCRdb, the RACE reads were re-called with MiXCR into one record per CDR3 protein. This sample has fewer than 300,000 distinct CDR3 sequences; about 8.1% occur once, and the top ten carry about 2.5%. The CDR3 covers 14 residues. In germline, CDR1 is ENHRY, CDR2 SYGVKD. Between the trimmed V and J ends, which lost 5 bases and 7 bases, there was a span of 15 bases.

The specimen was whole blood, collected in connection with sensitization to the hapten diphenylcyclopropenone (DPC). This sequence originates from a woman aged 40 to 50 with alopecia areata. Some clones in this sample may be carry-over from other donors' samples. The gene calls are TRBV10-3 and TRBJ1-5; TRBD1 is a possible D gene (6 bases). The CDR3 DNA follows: TGTGCCATCAGTAAGGAAGGGGGACCACAGCCCCAGCATTTT. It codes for CAISKEGGPQPQHF.